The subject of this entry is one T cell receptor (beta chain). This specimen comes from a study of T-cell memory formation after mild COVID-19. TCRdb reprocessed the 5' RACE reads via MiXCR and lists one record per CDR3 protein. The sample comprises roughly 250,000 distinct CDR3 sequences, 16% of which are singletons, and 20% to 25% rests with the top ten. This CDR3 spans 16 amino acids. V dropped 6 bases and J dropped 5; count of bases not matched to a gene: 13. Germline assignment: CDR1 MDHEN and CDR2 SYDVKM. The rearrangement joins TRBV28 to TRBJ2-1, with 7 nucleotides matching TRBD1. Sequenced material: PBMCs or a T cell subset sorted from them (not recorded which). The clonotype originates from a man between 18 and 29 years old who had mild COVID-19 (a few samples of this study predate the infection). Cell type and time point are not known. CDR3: CASSQTGTVRNNEQFF. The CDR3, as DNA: TGTGCCAGCAGCCAGACCGGGACAGTGAGGAACAATGAGCAGTTCTTC.